This T cell receptor beta chain derives from a study of control samples from healthy donors and cancer patients. The assay was immunoSEQ multiplex PCR, and TCRdb's table has in-frame clones only and misses some. The table shows some 170,000 clones, with around 94% occurring only once. The CDR3 contains 15 residues. V was cut by 3 bases and J by 2 bases, with 12 bases left in between. The germline V gene encodes CDR1 KGHSH and CDR2 LQKENI. Sample: PBMCs. V is TRBV18 and J is TRBJ2-3; D is tentatively TRBD1 or TRBD2 (5 bases each). The receptor comes from a man in his 60s with colorectal cancer. CDR3 nucleotide sequence: TGTGCCAGCTCACCTACGGGACCCGTCACAGATACGCAGTATTTT. Its translation: CASSPTGPVTDTQYF.